A single sample gave rise to the 14 T cell receptor beta chains below, sequenced in a study of OX40 agonist ivuxolimab in advanced cancers. Only in-frame clones appear in the TCRdb table, and some are missing; sequencing was by immunoSEQ multiplex PCR. The sample contains more than 30,000 clones, roughly nine tenths of which appear only once. Specimen: CD4+ or CD8+ T cells sorted from blood, collected in a trial of the OX40 agonist ivuxolimab. The receptors come from an adult with an advanced solid tumor such as melanoma, head and neck, liver or kidney cancer.

The chain is built from TRBV4-1 and TRBJ1-4; 11 bases match TRBD1. CDR3 length: 18 amino acids. V was pared by 4 bases and J by 4 bases, with 11 bases of the junction left unmatched. Germline assignment: CDR1 MGHRA and CDR2 YSYEKL. Written as DNA, the CDR3 is TGCGCCAGCAGCCTAGGACAGGGGGCCCTCAGGAATAATGAAAAACTGTTTTTT. Translation: CASSLGQGALRNNEKLFF.

This clone was detected only a few times. The chain joins TRBV7-8 to TRBJ2-7; a weak D match, TRBD1 (5 bases). V lost 3 bases, J lost 2 bases, and 11 bases lay in between. Germline V lookup: CDR1 SGHVS, CDR2 FQNEAQ. This CDR3 is built from 14 residues. The CDR3 here is CASSLARGAYEQYF. The CDR3 DNA reads TGTGCCAGCAGCTTGGCAAGGGGCGCCTACGAGCAGTACTTC. The entire variable domain, with the rest obtained from reference TRBV7-8 and TRBJ2-7, is as follows: GAGVSQSPRYKVAKRGQDVALRCDPISGHVSLFWYQQALGQGPEFLTYFQNEAQLDKSGLPSDRFFAERPEGSVSTLKIQRTQQEDSAVYLCASSLARGAYEQYFGPGTRLTVT.

The chain combines TRBV11-2 with TRBJ2-7; D remains unclear. In germline, CDR1 is SGHAT, CDR2 FQNNGV. With 8 bases removed from V and 6 bases from J, the gap between germline ends came to 11 bases. The CDR3 spans 11 residues. The CDR3 spells CASQAVFEQYF. The CDR3, as DNA: TGTGCCAGCCAGGCTGTCTTCGAGCAGTACTTC.

This chain connects TRBV2 to TRBJ2-5; possible D gene TRBD1, 6 bases. The germline V gene encodes CDR1 SNHLY and CDR2 FYNNEI. The V and J ends lost 3 bases and 6 bases respectively, with 11 bases between them. The CDR3 loop spans 13 amino acids. For the CDR3, the DNA is TGTGCCAGCAGTGAGTCGCAGGGGCAGACCCAGTACTTC. Translating gives CASSESQGQTQYF.

The rearrangement joins TRBV28 to TRBJ2-7, with no clear D. V dropped 5 bases and J dropped 5 bases, with 13 bases sitting between them. The germline CDR1 and CDR2 sequences are MDHEN and SYDVKM. The CDR3 length is 13 residues. The CDR3, as DNA: TGTGCCAGCAGTACCGGCCCTACGGACGAGCAGTACTTC. Translating it yields CASSTGPTDEQYF. The variable domain in full, with the rest retrieved from reference TRBV28 and TRBJ2-7, is DVKVTQSSRYLVKRTGEKVFLECVQDMDHENMFWYRQDPGLGLRLIYFSYDVKMKEKGDIPEGYSVSREKKERFSLILESASTNQTSMYLCASSTGPTDEQYFGPGTRLTVT.

The rearrangement uses TRBV7-2 and TRBJ1-3; the D gene is possibly TRBD1 (5 bases). Germline V CDR1 and CDR2: SGHTA, FQGNSA. V shed 2 bases and J shed 2 bases, with 16 bases lying between them. The CDR3 is made up of 17 amino acids. Written as DNA, the CDR3 is TGTGCCAGCAGCTTACGGAGCGTGTGGGGGGCTGGAAACACCATATATTTT. This encodes CASSLRSVWGAGNTIYF.

The V gene is TRBV7-9, the J gene TRBJ2-7; D is perhaps TRBD1 (6 bases). This CDR3 has 16 amino acids. Deletions cut 5 bases from V and 0 bases from J, with 17 bases between. Germline V gene lookup returns CDR1 SEHNR and CDR2 FQNEAQ (reference sequence). Written as DNA, the CDR3 is TGTGCCAGCAGCCGAGTACCGGGACATAGCTCCTACGAGCAGTACTTC. This translates into CASSRVPGHSSYEQYF.

J is TRBJ2-7 and V is TRBV5-1; 8 bases fit TRBD2. V dropped 3 bases and J dropped 5; count of bases not matched to a gene: 7. The CDR3 consists of 14 residues. Germline lookup yields CDR1 SGHRS and CDR2 YFSETQ. CDR3 nucleotide sequence: TGCGCCAGCAGCTCCGTGACTAGCGTGCACGAGCAGTACTTC. Its protein product is CASSSVTSVHEQYF.

The chain is built from TRBV27 and TRBJ2-2, with 7 bases identical to TRBD2. The CDR3 runs 17 residues. The V segment lost 4 bases and the J segment 4 bases; nucleotides outside the gene matches: 12. In germline, CDR1 is MNHEY, CDR2 SMNVEV (reference sequence). This CDR3 reads CASSSKTSLVITGELFF. For the CDR3, the DNA is TGTGCCAGCAGTTCCAAGACTAGCTTGGTGATCACCGGGGAGCTGTTTTTT.

The rearrangement uses TRBV6-1 and TRBJ2-7, with a possible D match to TRBD2 (7 bases). This CDR3 comprises 15 residues. CDR1 MNHNS and CDR2 SASEGT come from the germline V gene. V lost 9 bases to trimming and J lost 3 bases, with 21 bases between them. The CDR3: CASTLGGGNRYEQYF. Here the CDR3 DNA reads TGTGCCAGTACTTTAGGGGGGGGAAACCGCTACGAGCAGTACTTC.

This clone showed up just a few times. The chain links TRBV2 to TRBJ1-2, with a tentative D call TRBD1 (5 bases). CDR1 is SNHLY and CDR2 is FYNNEI in the germline V gene. CDR3 length: 12 amino acids. V lost 5 bases and J 8 bases, leaving 12 bases between the germline ends. CDR3 residues: CASSSGTTGYTF. CDR3 bases: TGTGCCAGCAGTTCCGGGACGACAGGCTACACCTTC.

The chain joins TRBV7-9 to TRBJ1-4; tentative D call: TRBD1 (5 bases). The CDR3 is made up of 16 amino acids. Germline assignment: CDR1 SEHNR and CDR2 FQNEAQ (reference sequence). V was cut by 5 bases and J by 0 bases, with 13 bases left in between. The CDR3 region is CASSAGVGATNEKLFF. Written as DNA, the CDR3 is TGTGCCAGCAGCGCCGGAGTGGGGGCAACTAATGAAAAACTGTTTTTT.

This chain connects TRBV2 to TRBJ2-5, with D uncertain. This CDR3 spans 13 amino acids. From germline, CDR1 is SNHLY and CDR2 FYNNEI. The V gene lost 5 bases and the J gene lost 0 bases, with 7 bases spanning the gap. CDR3 in amino acids: CASSRADQETQYF. The CDR3 DNA reads TGTGCCAGCAGTAGGGCAGACCAAGAGACCCAGTACTTC.

This clone came up once. The gene calls are TRBV28 and TRBJ1-5; D gene ambiguous. CDR1 and CDR2 from the germline V gene are MDHEN and SYDVKM. V was shortened by 5 bases and J by 0 bases, with 23 bases between the two germline ends. The CDR3 loop spans 19 amino acids. CDR3 nucleotides: TGTGCCAGCAGTCCCACCCCGAAGGTTAAGGGCTATAGCAATCAGCCCCAGCATTTT. It is translated as CASSPTPKVKGYSNQPQHF.